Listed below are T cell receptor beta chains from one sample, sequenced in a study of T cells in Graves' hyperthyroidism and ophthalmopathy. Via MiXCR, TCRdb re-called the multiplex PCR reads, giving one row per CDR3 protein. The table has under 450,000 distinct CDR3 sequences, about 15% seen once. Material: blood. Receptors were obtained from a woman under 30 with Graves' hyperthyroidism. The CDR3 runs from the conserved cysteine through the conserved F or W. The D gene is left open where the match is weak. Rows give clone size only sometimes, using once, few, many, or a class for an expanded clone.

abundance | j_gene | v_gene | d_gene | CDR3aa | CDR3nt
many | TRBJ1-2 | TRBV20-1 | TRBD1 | CSARDVRQGYGYTF | TGCAGTGCTAGAGATGTTCGACAGGGCTATGGCTACACCTTC
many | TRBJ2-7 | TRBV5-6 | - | CASSLGGGRLEQYF | TGTGCCAGCAGCTTGGGTGGGGGGCGATTGGAGCAGTACTTC
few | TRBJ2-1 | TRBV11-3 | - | CASSSPQGPLNEQFF | TGTGCCAGCAGCTCCCCACAGGGACCCCTCAATGAGCAGTTCTTC
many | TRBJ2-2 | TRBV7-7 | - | CASSPPSGEGGELFF | TGTGCTAGCAGCCCCCCCTCAGGGGAGGGCGGGGAGCTGTTTTTT
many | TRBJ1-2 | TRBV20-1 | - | CSARDYSWFNYGYTF | TGCAGTGCTAGAGATTACAGCTGGTTTAACTATGGCTACACCTTC
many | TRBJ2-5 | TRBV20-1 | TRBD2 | CSATTGTSDSETQYF | TGCAGTGCTACAACCGGGACTAGCGATTCAGAGACCCAGTACTTC
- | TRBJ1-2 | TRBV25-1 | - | CASSPTGPVYGYTF | TGTGCCAGCAGCCCGACCGGGCCTGTCTATGGCTACACCTTC
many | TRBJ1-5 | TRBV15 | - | CATSNTDRYQPQHF | TGTGCCACCAGCAACACAGACAGATATCAGCCCCAGCATTTT
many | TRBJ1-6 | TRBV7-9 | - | CASSGGAYNSPLHF | TGTGCCAGCAGCGGTGGGGCATACAATTCACCCCTCCACTTT
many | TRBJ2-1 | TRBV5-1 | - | CASSLASTYNEQFF | TGCGCCAGCAGCTTGGCCTCTACCTACAATGAGCAGTTCTTC
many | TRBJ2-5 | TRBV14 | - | CASSHRMREKTQYF | TGTGCCAGCAGCCACAGAATGAGAGAAAAGACCCAGTACTTC
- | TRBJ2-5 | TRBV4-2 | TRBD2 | CASSQALAGSQETQYF | TGTGCCAGCAGCCAAGCGTTAGCGGGAAGCCAAGAGACCCAGTACTTC
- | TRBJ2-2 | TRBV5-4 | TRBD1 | CASSSPLVTGRTGELFF | TGTGCCAGCAGCTCCCCGTTGGTGACAGGGCGAACGGGGGAGCTGTTTTTT
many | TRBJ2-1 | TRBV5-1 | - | CASRPRQERDEQFF | TGCGCCAGCAGGCCAAGACAGGAACGGGATGAGCAGTTCTTC
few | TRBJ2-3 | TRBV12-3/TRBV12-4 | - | CASSSLRGVSTDTQYF | TGTGCCAGCAGTTCCCTTAGGGGGGTCAGCACAGATACGCAGTATTTT
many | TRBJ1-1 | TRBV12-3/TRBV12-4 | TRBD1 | CASTGQGTEAFF | TGTGCCAGCACGGGACAGGGCACTGAAGCTTTCTTT
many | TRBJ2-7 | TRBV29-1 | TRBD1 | CSVGWDREYEQYF | TGCAGCGTTGGATGGGACAGGGAGTACGAGCAGTACTTC
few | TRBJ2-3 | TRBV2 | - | CASKTRQMQDTQYF | TGTGCCAGCAAAACTAGACAGATGCAAGATACGCAGTATTTT
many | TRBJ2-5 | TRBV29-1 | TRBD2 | CSVVGLAGEETQYF | TGCAGCGTTGTTGGACTAGCGGGGGAGGAGACCCAGTACTTC
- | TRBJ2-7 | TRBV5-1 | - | CASSLRFWGYEQYF | TGCGCCAGCAGCTTGCGGTTTTGGGGATACGAGCAGTACTTC
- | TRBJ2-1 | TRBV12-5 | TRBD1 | CASGLPGQGAVEQFF | TGTGCTAGTGGTTTGCCGGGACAGGGGGCTGTTGAGCAGTTCTTC
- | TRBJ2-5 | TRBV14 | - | CASSPLEGLETQYF | TGTGCCAGCAGCCCTCTAGAGGGCCTAGAGACCCAGTACTTC
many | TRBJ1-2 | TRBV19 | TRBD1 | CASSASGTGGAGGRGYTF | TGTGCCAGTAGTGCCTCCGGGACAGGGGGCGCGGGGGGGAGAGGCTACACCTTC
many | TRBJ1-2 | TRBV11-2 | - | CASSLDLENYGYTF | TGTGCCAGCAGCTTAGATCTGGAGAACTATGGCTACACCTTC
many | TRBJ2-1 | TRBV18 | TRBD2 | CASSPLAGGGGEQFF | TGTGCCAGCTCACCTCTAGCGGGAGGAGGTGGAGAGCAGTTCTTC
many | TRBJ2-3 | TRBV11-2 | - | CASGFESTDTQYF | TGTGCCAGCGGGTTCGAGAGCACAGATACGCAGTATTTT
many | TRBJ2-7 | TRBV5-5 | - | CASSLAWEARYEQYF | TGTGCCAGCAGCTTGGCCTGGGAGGCAAGGTACGAGCAGTACTTC
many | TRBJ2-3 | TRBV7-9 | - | CASSLGFPDTQYF | TGTGCCAGCAGCTTGGGCTTCCCAGATACGCAGTATTTT
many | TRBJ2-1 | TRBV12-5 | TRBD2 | CASGLSRGDHNEQFF | TGTGCTAGTGGTTTGTCACGGGGGGACCACAATGAGCAGTTCTTC
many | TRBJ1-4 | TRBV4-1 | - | CASSQAGAATNEKLFF | TGCGCCAGCAGCCAAGCGGGGGCAGCAACTAATGAAAAACTGTTTTTT
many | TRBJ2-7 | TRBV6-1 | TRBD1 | CASSTGQVTYEQYF | TGTGCCAGCAGTACCGGACAGGTCACCTACGAGCAGTACTTC
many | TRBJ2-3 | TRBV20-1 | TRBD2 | CSHSGSGGHTQYF | TGCAGCCATTCTGGTAGCGGGGGTCATACGCAGTATTTT
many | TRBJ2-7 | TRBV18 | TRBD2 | CASSPAGEGKQYF | TGTGCCAGCTCACCAGCTGGGGAGGGAAAGCAGTACTTC
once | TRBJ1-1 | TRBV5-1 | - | CASGTGSSREAFF | TGCGCCAGCGGAACAGGGTCGAGTCGGGAAGCTTTCTTT
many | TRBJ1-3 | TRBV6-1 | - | CASSTDSLPGNTIYF | TGTGCCAGCAGCACCGACAGTCTCCCTGGAAACACCATATATTTT
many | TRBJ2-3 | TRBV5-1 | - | CASSVTDYSTDTQYF | TGCGCCAGCAGCGTGACAGACTATAGCACAGATACGCAGTATTTT
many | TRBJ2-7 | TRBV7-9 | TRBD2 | CASSSTSPYEQYF | TGTGCCAGCAGCTCGACTAGCCCCTACGAGCAGTACTTC
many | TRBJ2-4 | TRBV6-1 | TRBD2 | CASSVGRGAKNIQYF | TGTGCCAGCAGTGTCGGGAGGGGGGCCAAAAACATTCAGTACTTC
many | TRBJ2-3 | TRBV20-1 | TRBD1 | CSASAGTGNLDTQYF | TGCAGTGCTAGTGCCGGGACAGGGAACTTAGATACGCAGTATTTT
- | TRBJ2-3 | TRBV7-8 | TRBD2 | CASSLTPGLAGGGDTQYF | TGTGCCAGCAGCTTAACTCCGGGACTAGCGGGAGGGGGGGATACGCAGTATTTT
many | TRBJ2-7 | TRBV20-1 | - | CSAPLRDSYEQYF | TGCAGTGCTCCCCTACGGGATAGCTACGAGCAGTACTTC
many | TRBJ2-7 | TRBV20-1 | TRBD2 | CSARDEARETLKQYF | TGCAGTGCTAGAGATGAGGCGCGGGAGACGCTCAAGCAGTACTTC
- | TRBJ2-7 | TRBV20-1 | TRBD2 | CSAGEREASYEQYF | TGCAGTGCAGGGGAGCGGGAGGCCTCCTACGAGCAGTACTTC
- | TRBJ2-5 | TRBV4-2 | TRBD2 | CASSQRVGGAGTQYF | TGTGCCAGCAGCCAAAGAGTGGGAGGGGCCGGGACTCAGTACTTC
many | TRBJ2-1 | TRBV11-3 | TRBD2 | CASSYGLAGDEQFF | TGTGCCAGCAGCTATGGACTAGCGGGAGATGAGCAGTTCTTC